This TCR beta chain was documented in a study of response to subunit inactivated influenza vaccine. The length of the CDR3 is 13 residues. V was pared by 1 base and J by 1 base, with 5 bases between. CDR1 and CDR2 (germline): SGDLS, YYNGEE. Using its own MiXCR run on the RT-PCR reads, TCRdb lists one record per CDR3 protein. Of about 300,000 distinct CDR3 sequences in the sample, 20% to 25% were seen once. At least ten counts were recorded for this clonotype. Here the sequenced sample was PBMCs from blood, taken around 22 months after vaccination. V usage is TRBV9 and J usage is TRBJ1-1; no firm D call. This TCR was recovered from a man between 50 and 69 years old who received an inactivated influenza vaccine. This CDR3 is CASSVSQNTEAFF. CDR3 bases: TGTGCCAGCAGCGTAAGTCAGAACACTGAAGCTTTCTTT.